The rows below give T cell receptor beta chains drawn from one sample of a study of regulatory T cells in long-lasting Graves disease. TCRdb re-called the multiplex PCR reads through MiXCR, storing one row per CDR3 protein. The sample has hundreds of thousands of distinct CDR3 sequences; approximately 15% are singletons. In addition, the sample was reused for a study of T cells in Graves' hyperthyroidism and ophthalmopathy.

The material sequenced was peripheral blood mononuclear cells (PBMCs), taken at new diagnosis, from a patient treated with antithyroid drugs. These TCRs come from a man aged 40-50 years with Graves disease. The CDR3 runs from the conserved cysteine through the conserved F or W. Fields, in order: CDR3 DNA, CDR3 protein, V gene, J gene, clone size, D gene. A D gene is named only where the DNA matches it firmly. Rows give clone size only sometimes, using once, few, many, or a class for an expanded clone.

CDR3 DNA: TGCAGTGCAGTAAGAAGGGGTAGACCTACAGATACGCAGTATTTT
CDR3 protein: CSAVRRGRPTDTQYF
V gene: TRBV20-1
J gene: TRBJ2-3
clone size: -
D gene: -

CDR3 DNA: TGTGCCAGCAGGACTGGGACAGGGGTAAATGAAAAACTGTTTTTT
CDR3 protein: CASRTGTGVNEKLFF
V gene: TRBV2
J gene: TRBJ1-4
clone size: many
D gene: TRBD1

CDR3 DNA: TGTGCCACCGCAGGGGGCGGTAATGAAAAACTGTTTTTT
CDR3 protein: CATAGGGNEKLFF
V gene: TRBV28
J gene: TRBJ1-4
clone size: many
D gene: TRBD1

CDR3 DNA: TGCGCCAGCAGCACCACAGGGGGGAGGGATACGCAGTATTTT
CDR3 protein: CASSTTGGRDTQYF
V gene: TRBV4-3
J gene: TRBJ2-3
clone size: -
D gene: TRBD1

CDR3 DNA: TGCAGTGCTAGTACCGGTTATAATTCACCCCTCCACTTT
CDR3 protein: CSASTGYNSPLHF
V gene: TRBV20-1
J gene: TRBJ1-6
clone size: once
D gene: -

CDR3 DNA: TGTGCCAGCATATCCGGGATCGTTTCACCCCTCCACTTT
CDR3 protein: CASISGIVSPLHF
V gene: TRBV2
J gene: TRBJ1-6
clone size: many
D gene: -

CDR3 DNA: TGTGCCAGTCTTGGGACAGGGAGCCTCAAGCTGCCCCAGCATTTT
CDR3 protein: CASLGTGSLKLPQHF
V gene: TRBV6-2/TRBV6-3
J gene: TRBJ1-5
clone size: few
D gene: TRBD1

CDR3 DNA: TGTGTCAGCAGCTCGGGCGGATTCTCCACCCACGAGCAGTACTTC
CDR3 protein: CVSSSGGFSTHEQYF
V gene: TRBV11-2
J gene: TRBJ2-7
clone size: -
D gene: -

CDR3 DNA: TGTGCCAGCTCACCAGCGACAGTTAACTATGGCTACACCTTC
CDR3 protein: CASSPATVNYGYTF
V gene: TRBV18
J gene: TRBJ1-2
clone size: many
D gene: -

CDR3 DNA: TGTGCCAGCTCACCAAGCAGCGTCAGATACGAGCAGTACTTC
CDR3 protein: CASSPSSVRYEQYF
V gene: TRBV18
J gene: TRBJ2-7
clone size: many
D gene: -

CDR3 DNA: TGTGCCAGCAGTGAGGAACAAACGGACGGCTACACCTTC
CDR3 protein: CASSEEQTDGYTF
V gene: TRBV28
J gene: TRBJ1-2
clone size: many
D gene: -

CDR3 DNA: TGTGCCAGCAGTTTATTCGTCGCAGGTGAGAACGAAAAACTGTTTTTT
CDR3 protein: CASSLFVAGENEKLFF
V gene: TRBV12-3/TRBV12-4
J gene: TRBJ1-4
clone size: few
D gene: -

CDR3 DNA: TGTGCCAGCAGCCAATCGCGCGGGGAGCTGTTTTTT
CDR3 protein: CASSQSRGELFF
V gene: TRBV3-1
J gene: TRBJ2-2
clone size: many
D gene: -

CDR3 DNA: TGCGCCAGCAGCCCTTTTCGGGACGGCGAGCAGTACTTC
CDR3 protein: CASSPFRDGEQYF
V gene: TRBV4-1
J gene: TRBJ2-7
clone size: few
D gene: -

CDR3 DNA: TGTGCCAGCAGCCAAGTCCGGACTAGCTCCTACAATGAGCAGTTCTTC
CDR3 protein: CASSQVRTSSYNEQFF
V gene: TRBV3-1
J gene: TRBJ2-1
clone size: many
D gene: TRBD2

CDR3 DNA: TGTGCCAGCAGCTTGATAGGGGGTAAAAACATTCAGTACTTC
CDR3 protein: CASSLIGGKNIQYF
V gene: TRBV11-3
J gene: TRBJ2-4
clone size: few
D gene: -

CDR3 DNA: TGTGCCAGCAGTTTGATAGGAGGGGACGAGCAGTACTTC
CDR3 protein: CASSLIGGDEQYF
V gene: TRBV28
J gene: TRBJ2-7
clone size: many
D gene: -

CDR3 DNA: TGTGCCAGCAGCCGCCCCACCCAGCGGGGGGTAAAGGAGACCCAGTACTTC
CDR3 protein: CASSRPTQRGVKETQYF
V gene: TRBV6-4
J gene: TRBJ2-5
clone size: few
D gene: TRBD2

CDR3 DNA: TGTGCCAGCAGCCGCTATCTAGCGGGTAGCACAGATACGCAGTATTTT
CDR3 protein: CASSRYLAGSTDTQYF
V gene: TRBV3-1
J gene: TRBJ2-3
clone size: -
D gene: TRBD2

CDR3 DNA: TGTGCCAGCAGCTTCGCGGGGGCCAACAATGAGCAGTTCTTC
CDR3 protein: CASSFAGANNEQFF
V gene: TRBV7-3
J gene: TRBJ2-1
clone size: -
D gene: -

CDR3 DNA: TGTGCCAGCAGCTTACCGGAAAGAGATACGCAGTATTTT
CDR3 protein: CASSLPERDTQYF
V gene: TRBV7-2
J gene: TRBJ2-3
clone size: many
D gene: -

CDR3 DNA: TGTGCCAGCAGCGCGGATTTGGCCCGCTCCTACGAGCAGTACTTC
CDR3 protein: CASSADLARSYEQYF
V gene: TRBV9
J gene: TRBJ2-7
clone size: -
D gene: -

CDR3 DNA: TGTGCCAGCAGTCCGACACGACTACCCTCCTACGAGCAGTACTTC
CDR3 protein: CASSPTRLPSYEQYF
V gene: TRBV6-1
J gene: TRBJ2-7
clone size: many
D gene: -

CDR3 DNA: TGCGCCAGCAGCGCCCGGGGGACAGGGGAGCAGTACTTC
CDR3 protein: CASSARGTGEQYF
V gene: TRBV5-1
J gene: TRBJ2-7
clone size: many
D gene: TRBD1

CDR3 DNA: TGTGCCACCAGTGATTGGGGGGGTAGCACAGATACGCAGTATTTT
CDR3 protein: CATSDWGGSTDTQYF
V gene: TRBV24-1
J gene: TRBJ2-3
clone size: -
D gene: TRBD2

CDR3 DNA: TGCGCCAGCAGCCCAGGACAGGGGAGGGACACCGGGGAGCTGTTTTTT
CDR3 protein: CASSPGQGRDTGELFF
V gene: TRBV4-3
J gene: TRBJ2-2
clone size: few
D gene: TRBD1

CDR3 DNA: TGTGCCAGCTCGCTCGGACTAGCGCGAGAGACCCAGTACTTC
CDR3 protein: CASSLGLARETQYF
V gene: TRBV18
J gene: TRBJ2-5
clone size: many
D gene: TRBD2

CDR3 DNA: TGCGCCAGCAGCCGACGGGACAGGCAGTACTTC
CDR3 protein: CASSRRDRQYF
V gene: TRBV4-3
J gene: TRBJ2-4
clone size: few
D gene: TRBD1

CDR3 DNA: TGTGCCAGCAGCTCGGACAGTACCTACGAGCAGTACTTC
CDR3 protein: CASSSDSTYEQYF
V gene: TRBV7-2
J gene: TRBJ2-7
clone size: many
D gene: -

CDR3 DNA: TGCGCCAGCAGCTTGTCGTCAGCAGAAGAGACCCAGTACTTC
CDR3 protein: CASSLSSAEETQYF
V gene: TRBV5-1
J gene: TRBJ2-5
clone size: many
D gene: -

CDR3 DNA: TGTGCCAGCAGAGCCTTGGACGCCACTAATGAAAAACTGTTTTTT
CDR3 protein: CASRALDATNEKLFF
V gene: TRBV2
J gene: TRBJ1-4
clone size: many
D gene: -

CDR3 DNA: TGTGCCAGCAGTCCTGCCCCCCAGGGAAGATCACCCCTCCACTTT
CDR3 protein: CASSPAPQGRSPLHF
V gene: TRBV12-3/TRBV12-4
J gene: TRBJ1-6
clone size: many
D gene: -

CDR3 DNA: TGTGCCAGCAGCTGGGACAGGGACAATGAGCAGTTCTTC
CDR3 protein: CASSWDRDNEQFF
V gene: TRBV2
J gene: TRBJ2-1
clone size: many
D gene: TRBD1